This T cell receptor (beta chain) was retrieved from a study of T cell responses to AZD1222 COVID-19 vaccine. General observations from the study: It was only 6 or 7 AZD1222 recipients who were seropositive at baseline. Per reports, nearly half of all spike-specific TCRs target regions that are unmutated in variants.

With regard to this clone: Antigen specificity is unknown.

Using immunoSEQ multiplex PCR, the repertoire was profiled, and TCRdb retains in-frame clones only, with some absent. The data show about 120,000 clones, roughly 90% seen once. Germline V gene data show CDR1 as SEHNR and CDR2 as FQNEAQ (reference sequence). J gave up 2 bases and V 5 bases, and 5 bases lay outside the gene matches. The CDR3 length is 14 residues. This sample comprised peripheral blood, obtained on day 0 of AZD1222 vaccination. V and J are TRBV7-9 and TRBJ2-5, with 7 bases fitting TRBD1. The source is an adult in good health. The CDR3 loop reads CASSRGQLQETQYF. The CDR3 DNA sequence: TGTGCCAGCAGCCGGGGACAGTTACAAGAGACCCAGTACTTC.